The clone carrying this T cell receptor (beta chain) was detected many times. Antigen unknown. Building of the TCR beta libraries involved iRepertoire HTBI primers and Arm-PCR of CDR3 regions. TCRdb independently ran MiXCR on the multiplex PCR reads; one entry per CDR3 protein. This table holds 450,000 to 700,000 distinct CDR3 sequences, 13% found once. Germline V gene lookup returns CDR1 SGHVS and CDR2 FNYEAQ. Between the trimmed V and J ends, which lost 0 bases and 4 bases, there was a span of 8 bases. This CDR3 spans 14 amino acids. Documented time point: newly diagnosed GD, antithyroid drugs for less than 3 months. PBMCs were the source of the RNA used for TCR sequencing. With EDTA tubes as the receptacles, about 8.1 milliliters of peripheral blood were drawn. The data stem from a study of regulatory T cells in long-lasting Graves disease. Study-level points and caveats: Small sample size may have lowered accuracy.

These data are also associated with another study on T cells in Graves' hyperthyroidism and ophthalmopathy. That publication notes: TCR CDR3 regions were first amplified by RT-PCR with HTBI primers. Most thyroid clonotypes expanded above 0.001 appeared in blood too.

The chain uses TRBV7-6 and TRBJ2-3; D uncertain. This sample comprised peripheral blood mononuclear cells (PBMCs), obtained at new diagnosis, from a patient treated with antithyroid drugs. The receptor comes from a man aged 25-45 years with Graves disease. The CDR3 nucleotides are TGTGCCAGCAGCTTAGCTCCAGCTGCAGATACGCAGTATTTT. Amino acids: CASSLAPAADTQYF.